This T cell receptor beta chain was obtained from a study of T-cell memory formation after mild COVID-19. Study details: Clusters were largely donor specific.

Whole-study findings and limits: Several responding clones turned up in pre-infection memory, indicating that cross-reactive memory may have taken part. Clones shrinking from day 15 to 85 showed even CD4/CD8 mixes; later expanders tilted CD4+.

From 5'RACE with constant-segment primers came TCR alpha and TCR beta cDNA libraries that carried sample barcodes and UMIs. MiXCR, applied by TCRdb to the 5' RACE reads, yields one record per CDR3 protein. Among some 57,000 distinct CDR3 sequences listed, 9% to 15% were seen once. This clonotype was counted a few times. Its antigen is still unknown. The germline V gene encodes CDR1 MNHNY and CDR2 SVGAGI (reference sequence). The CDR3 covers 12 residues. The V end was cut by 7 bases, the J end by 0 bases, with 7 bases between. The sample taken for sequencing was PBMCs or a T cell subset sorted from them (not recorded which). The TCR comes from a man aged 18 to 29 who had mild COVID-19 (a few samples of this study predate the infection). Cell type and time point are not known. The chain is built from TRBV6-6 and TRBJ2-7; D remains ambiguous. This CDR3 is CASTGSSYEQYF. CDR3 in DNA: TGTGCCAGCACCGGCAGCTCCTACGAGCAGTACTTC.